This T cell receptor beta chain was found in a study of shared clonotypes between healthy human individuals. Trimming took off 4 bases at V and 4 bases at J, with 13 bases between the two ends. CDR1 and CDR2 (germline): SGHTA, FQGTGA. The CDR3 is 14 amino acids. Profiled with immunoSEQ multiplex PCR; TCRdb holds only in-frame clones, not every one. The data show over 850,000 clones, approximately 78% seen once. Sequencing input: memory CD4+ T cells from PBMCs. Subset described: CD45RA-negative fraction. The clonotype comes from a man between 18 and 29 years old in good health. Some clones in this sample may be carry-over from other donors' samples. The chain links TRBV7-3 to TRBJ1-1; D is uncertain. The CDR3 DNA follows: TGTGCCAGCAGCTCCAGCTCGGGATCCACTGAAGCTTTCTTT. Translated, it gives CASSSSSGSTEAFF.